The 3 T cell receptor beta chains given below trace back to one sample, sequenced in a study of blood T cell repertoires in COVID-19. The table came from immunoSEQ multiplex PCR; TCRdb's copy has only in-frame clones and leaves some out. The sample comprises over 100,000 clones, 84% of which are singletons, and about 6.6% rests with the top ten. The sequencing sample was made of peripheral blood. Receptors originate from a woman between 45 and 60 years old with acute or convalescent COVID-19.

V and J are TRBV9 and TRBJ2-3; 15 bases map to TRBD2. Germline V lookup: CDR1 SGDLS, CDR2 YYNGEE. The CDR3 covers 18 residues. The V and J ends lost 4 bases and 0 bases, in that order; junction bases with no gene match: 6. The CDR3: CASSPRTSGGGSTDTQYF. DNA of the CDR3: TGTGCCAGCAGCCCGAGGACTAGCGGGGGGGGTAGCACAGATACGCAGTATTTT.

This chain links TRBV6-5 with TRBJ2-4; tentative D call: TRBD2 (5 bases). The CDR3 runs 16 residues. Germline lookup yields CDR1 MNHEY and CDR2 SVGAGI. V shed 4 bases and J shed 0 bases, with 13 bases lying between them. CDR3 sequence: CASSFGRGGAKNIQYF. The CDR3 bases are TGTGCCAGCAGTTTCGGACGGGGTGGAGCCAAAAACATTCAGTACTTC.

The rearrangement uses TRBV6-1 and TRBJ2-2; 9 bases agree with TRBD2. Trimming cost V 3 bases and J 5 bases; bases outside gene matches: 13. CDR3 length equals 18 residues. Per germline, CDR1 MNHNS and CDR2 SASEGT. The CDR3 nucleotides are TGTGCCAGCAGTGATCTGGTAGCGGGGGATTCGGGGACCGGGGAGCTGTTTTTT. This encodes CASSDLVAGDSGTGELFF.